This entry lists 23 T cell receptor beta chains sequenced from one sample in a study of OX40 agonist ivuxolimab in advanced cancers. Profiled with immunoSEQ multiplex PCR; TCRdb holds only in-frame clones, not every one. The repertoire holds just under 100,000 clones, with less than 95% as singletons. The source was CD4+ or CD8+ T cells sorted from blood, collected in a trial of the OX40 agonist ivuxolimab. The receptors derive from an adult with an advanced solid tumor such as melanoma, head and neck, liver or kidney cancer.

This chain links TRBV28 with TRBJ1-1; D might be TRBD1 (5 bases). There are 12 residues in the CDR3. Trimming cost V 7 bases and J 8 bases, with 14 bases left between them. Germline loops: CDR1 MDHEN, CDR2 SYDVKM. CDR3 protein: CASTRATREAFF. The CDR3 coding sequence is TGTGCCAGCACCAGGGCGACGCGGGAAGCTTTCTTT.

The chain joins TRBV19 to TRBJ1-3; no clear D. The CDR3 extends over 15 amino acids. CDR1 and CDR2 (germline): LNHDA, SQIVND (reference sequence). Trimming took 3 bases from V and 0 from J, leaving 9 bases between them. The CDR3 region is CASSIGPHSGNTIYF. CDR3 DNA sequence: TGTGCCAGTAGTATCGGACCCCACTCTGGAAACACCATATATTTT.

This chain joins TRBV4-3 and TRBJ2-1; weak D call: TRBD2 (7 bases). The CDR3 covers 15 residues. Trimming left V 0 bases short and J 9 bases short, with 15 bases between. Germline V gives CDR1 LGHNA, CDR2 YSLEER. The CDR3 nucleotides are TGCGCCAGCAGCCAAGACTGGGGGGGGGCCCCTGAGCAGTTCTTC. Its protein product is CASSQDWGGAPEQFF.

Here the CDR3 reads CASTRTLHQPQHF. The CDR3, as DNA: TGTGCCAGCACCAGAACACTTCATCAGCCCCAGCATTTT. The genes are TRBV28 and TRBJ1-5, with unresolved D. The length of the CDR3 is 13 residues. Trimming cost V 7 bases and J 5 bases, with 12 bases left between them. CDR1 and CDR2 (germline): MDHEN, SYDVKM. Complete variable domain (other parts from reference TRBV28 and TRBJ1-5): DVKVTQSSRYLVKRTGEKVFLECVQDMDHENMFWYRQDPGLGLRLIYFSYDVKMKEKGDIPEGYSVSREKKERFSLILESASTNQTSMYLCASTRTLHQPQHFGDGTRLSIL.

The rearrangement uses TRBV6-5 and TRBJ2-5, with TRBD1 identical over 7 bases. The DNA matches TRBJ2-7 better at its end, which makes the J call doubtful. The CDR3 contains 14 residues. Germline V gives CDR1 MNHEY, CDR2 SVGAGI. The CDR3 protein is CASTSTGTAYEQYF. The CDR3 DNA sequence: TGTGCCAGCACTTCTACAGGGACAGCGTACGAGCAGTACTTC.

In this sample, this clone turned up once. The chain uses TRBV19 and TRBJ2-1, with 8 bases matching TRBD2. Germline V gene data show CDR1 as LNHDA and CDR2 as SQIVND (reference sequence). CDR3 size: 15 residues. V dropped 6 bases and J dropped 3; count of bases not matched to a gene: 7. The chain's CDR3 is CASSPWTSNYNEQFF. The CDR3 DNA reads TGTGCCAGTAGCCCCTGGACTAGCAACTACAATGAGCAGTTCTTC.

In its sample, this clone was seen once. The V gene is TRBV2, the J gene TRBJ2-2, with D maybe TRBD1 (5 bases). Germline loops: CDR1 SNHLY, CDR2 FYNNEI. CDR3 length equals 14 residues. Trimming left V 6 bases short and J 6 bases short, with 14 bases between. The CDR3 sequence is CASRQLVGAGELFF. DNA for the CDR3: TGTGCCAGCAGGCAGTTGGTAGGGGCCGGGGAGCTGTTTTTT. The full variable domain, its missing parts supplied by reference TRBV2 and TRBJ2-2, is EPEVTQTPSHQVTQMGQEVILRCVPISNHLYFYWYRQILGQKVEFLVSFYNNEISEKSEIFDDQFSVERPDGSNFTLKIRSTKLEDSAMYFCASRQLVGAGELFFGEGSRLTVL.

The chain has TRBV19 and TRBJ1-1; perhaps TRBD1 as D (5 bases). The V end was cut by 5 bases, the J end by 0 bases, with 19 bases between. Germline V gene data show CDR1 as LNHDA and CDR2 as SQIVND (reference sequence). The CDR3 runs to 17 residues. The CDR3: CASSRLAGSSMNTEAFF. The DNA of the CDR3 is TGTGCCAGTAGTCGCTTAGCAGGGAGTAGTATGAACACTGAAGCTTTCTTT.

The V and J genes are TRBV18 and TRBJ2-5, with D possibly TRBD1 on 6 matching bases. The CDR3 is 16 residues long. V lost 2 bases and J lost 1, with 14 bases in between. Germline V gives CDR1 KGHSH, CDR2 LQKENI. This chain's CDR3 is CASSPRRTGLQETQYF. The DNA of the CDR3 is TGTGCCAGCTCACCAAGGCGAACAGGGCTCCAAGAGACCCAGTACTTC.

The chain has TRBV5-4 and TRBJ2-3, with D perhaps given as TRBD1 or TRBD2 (5 bases each). Trimming took 4 bases from V and 3 from J, leaving 24 bases between them. CDR1 and CDR2 from the germline V gene are SGHNT and YYREEE (reference sequence). CDR3 length: 18 residues. CDR3 nucleotide sequence: TGTGCCAGCAGCCGGGGCGGCGGTCAATACCCAGGAACAGATACGCAGTATTTT. This codes for CASSRGGGQYPGTDTQYF.

This chain links TRBV7-2 with TRBJ2-7; 8 nucleotides align to TRBD1. The V gene end was trimmed by 3 bases and the J gene end by 9 bases; junction bases not matched to a gene: 7. Germline V CDR1 and CDR2: SGHTA, FQGNSA. The CDR3 length is 13 residues. CDR3 in DNA: TGTGCCAGCAGCTTCGGCCAGGGGGCTGGGCAGTACTTC. Amino acids: CASSFGQGAGQYF.

V and J are TRBV27 and TRBJ2-5; D is perhaps TRBD2 (5 bases). With 5 bases removed from V and 0 bases from J, the gap between germline ends came to 10 bases. Germline V gene sequence: CDR1 MNHEY, CDR2 SMNVEV (reference sequence). This CDR3 is built from 14 residues. The CDR3 is CASSPRTDQETQYF. The CDR3 coding sequence is TGTGCCAGCAGTCCCCGGACTGACCAAGAGACCCAGTACTTC.

This clone showed up just a few times. The V gene is TRBV6-1, the J gene TRBJ2-7, with 11 nucleotides matching TRBD2. After removal of 3 bases from V and 2 bases from J, the junction contained 6 bases not matched to a gene. CDR1 is MNHNS and CDR2 is SASEGT in the germline V gene. CDR3 length equals 16 residues. Here the CDR3 reads CASSDPGTSGPYEQYF. The DNA of the CDR3 is TGTGCCAGCAGTGACCCAGGGACTAGCGGCCCCTACGAGCAGTACTTC.

The chain links TRBV15 to TRBJ2-7; weak D call: TRBD1 (6 bases). The ends were cut back, 3 bases at V and 5 bases at J, with 17 bases in the middle. This CDR3 has 15 amino acids. CDR1 and CDR2 (germline): LNHNV, YYDKDF (reference sequence). CDR3 coding DNA: TGTGCCACCAGCAGGTCTGACAGGTGGGCCGACGAGCAGTACTTC. Amino acid sequence: CATSRSDRWADEQYF.

V usage is TRBV28 and J usage is TRBJ1-2; D is unresolved. The CDR3 is 12 residues long. Germline assignment: CDR1 MDHEN and CDR2 SYDVKM. Trimming pared 5 bases from V and 7 bases from J, leaving 11 bases between. The CDR3 spells CASSVAPGGYTF. For the CDR3, the DNA is TGTGCCAGCAGTGTAGCCCCGGGTGGCTACACCTTC.

The chain employs TRBV15 and TRBJ1-4; D remains unclear. There are 15 residues in the CDR3. V lost 0 bases and J lost 5, with 10 bases in between. CDR1 is LNHNV and CDR2 is YYDKDF in the germline V gene (reference sequence). The CDR3 region is CATSRDWPFNEKLFF. CDR3 sequence (DNA): TGTGCCACCAGCAGAGACTGGCCCTTCAATGAAAAACTGTTTTTT.

This rearrangement joins TRBV10-3 to TRBJ1-5, with TRBD1 as a possible D gene (5 bases). There are 13 residues in the CDR3. Trimming shortened V by 6 bases and J by 9 bases, and 15 bases separated the two germline ends. The germline gives CDR1 ENHRY, CDR2 SYGVKD. The chain's CDR3 is CAIRPRPGGPQHF. The DNA for the CDR3 is TGTGCCATCAGGCCACGTCCTGGGGGGCCCCAGCATTTT.

The chain joins TRBV21-1 to TRBJ2-7. TRBV21-1 constitutes a pseudogene. This CDR3 is built from 18 residues. This CDR3 is CASSKACQGAYTEYEQYF. The CDR3 bases are TGTGCCAGCAGCAAAGCCTGTCAGGGAGCCTATACAGAATACGAGCAGTACTTC.

The chain links TRBV7-3 to TRBJ1-1; 10 bases align to TRBD1. The ends lost 2 bases at V and 1 base at J; junction bases unmatched: 7. The CDR3 extends over 17 amino acids. CDR1 and CDR2 (germline): SGHTA, FQGTGA. The CDR3 here is CASSLGGTGVKNTEAFF. CDR3 bases: TGTGCCAGCAGCTTAGGTGGGACAGGGGTAAAGAACACTGAAGCTTTCTTT.

The V gene is TRBV27, the J gene TRBJ1-2; D unresolved. This CDR3 has 13 residues. Germline assignment: CDR1 MNHEY and CDR2 SMNVEV (reference sequence). The ends were cut back, 6 bases at V and 0 bases at J, with 8 bases in the middle. The CDR3: CASSPTPNYGYTF. CDR3 in DNA: TGTGCCAGCAGCCCAACACCTAACTATGGCTACACCTTC.

This clone is a singleton in its sample. V gene TRBV4-1 combines with J gene TRBJ2-7; D possibly corresponds to TRBD1 (6 bases). Trimming left V 4 bases short and J 0 bases short, with 16 bases between. CDR3 length: 16 residues. Germline V lookup: CDR1 MGHRA, CDR2 YSYEKL. The CDR3 DNA reads TGCGCCAGCAGCCCCAACCCCTACAGGGACTCCTACGAGCAGTACTTC. Its translation: CASSPNPYRDSYEQYF.

This rearrangement joins TRBV11-2 to TRBJ1-5; D gene unclear. Per germline, CDR1 SGHAT and CDR2 FQNNGV. Trimming stripped 3 bases from V and 0 bases from J, with 3 bases between. This CDR3 is 13 amino acids long. CDR3 nucleotide sequence: TGTGCCAGCAGCTTTTCTAGCAATCAGCCCCAGCATTTT. As protein: CASSFSSNQPQHF.

V is TRBV15 and J is TRBJ2-6, with 7 bases identical to TRBD2. Germline CDR1 reads LNHNV; CDR2 reads YYDKDF (reference sequence). This CDR3 contains 16 residues. V trimming: 1 base; J trimming: 0 bases; junction bases outside the gene matches: 0. DNA for the CDR3: TGTGCCACCAGCAGAGGGGAGGGCTCTGGGGCCAACGTCCTGACTTTC. It yields the protein CATSRGEGSGANVLTF.